The sequence of this T cell receptor beta chain was determined in a study of blood T cell repertoires in COVID-19. The CDR3 spans 17 residues. Germline V gene data show CDR1 as SEHNR and CDR2 as FQNEAQ (reference sequence). V lost 4 bases to trimming and J lost 3 bases, with 20 bases between them. Seattle patient enrollment occurred during active infection, with longitudinal follow-up thereafter. TCRdb keeps only in-frame clones here, not all; method: immunoSEQ multiplex PCR. Of 200,000 to 250,000 clones in the sample, around 80% are singletons; the top ten hold roughly 1.3%. This sequence originates from a woman under 40 with COVID-19, enrolled during active disease. The sequencing input was peripheral blood. The V call is TRBV7-9, the J call TRBJ2-3; perhaps TRBD2 as D (6 bases). CDR3 nucleotides: TGTGCCAGCAGCTCCCTTAGGAGGGGCGCGGGAACAGATACGCAGTATTTT. Amino acids: CASSSLRRGAGTDTQYF.